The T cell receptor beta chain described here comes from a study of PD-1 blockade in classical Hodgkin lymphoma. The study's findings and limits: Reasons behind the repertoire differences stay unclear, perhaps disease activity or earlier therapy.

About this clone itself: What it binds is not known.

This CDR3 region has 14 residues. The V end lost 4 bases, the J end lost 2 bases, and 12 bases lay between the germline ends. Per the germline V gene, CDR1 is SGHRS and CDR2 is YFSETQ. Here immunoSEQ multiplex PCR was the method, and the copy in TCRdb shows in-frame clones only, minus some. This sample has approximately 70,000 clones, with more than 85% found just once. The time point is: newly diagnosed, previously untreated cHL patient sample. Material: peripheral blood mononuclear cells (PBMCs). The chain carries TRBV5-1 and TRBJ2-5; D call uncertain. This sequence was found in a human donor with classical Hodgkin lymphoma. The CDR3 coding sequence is TGCGCCAGCAGCCGGCGCGCGACACAAGAGACCCAGTACTTC. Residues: CASSRRATQETQYF.